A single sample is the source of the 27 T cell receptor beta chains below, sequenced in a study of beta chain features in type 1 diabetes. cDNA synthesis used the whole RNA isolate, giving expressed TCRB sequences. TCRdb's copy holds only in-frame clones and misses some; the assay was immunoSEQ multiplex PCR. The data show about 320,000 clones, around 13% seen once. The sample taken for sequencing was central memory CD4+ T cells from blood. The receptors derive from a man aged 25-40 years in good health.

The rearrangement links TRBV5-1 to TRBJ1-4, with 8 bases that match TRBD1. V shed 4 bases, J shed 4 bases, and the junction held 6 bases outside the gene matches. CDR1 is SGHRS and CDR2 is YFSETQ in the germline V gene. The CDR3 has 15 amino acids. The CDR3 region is CASSNDRGNNEKLFF. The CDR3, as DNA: TGCGCCAGCAGCAACGACAGGGGTAATAATGAAAAACTGTTTTTT.

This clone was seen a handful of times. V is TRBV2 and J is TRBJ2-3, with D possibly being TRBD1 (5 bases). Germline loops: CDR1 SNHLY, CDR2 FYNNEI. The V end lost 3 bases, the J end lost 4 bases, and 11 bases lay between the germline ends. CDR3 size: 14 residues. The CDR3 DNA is TGTGCCAGCAGTGATTTGGGGCTTGCAGATACGCAGTATTTT. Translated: CASSDLGLADTQYF.

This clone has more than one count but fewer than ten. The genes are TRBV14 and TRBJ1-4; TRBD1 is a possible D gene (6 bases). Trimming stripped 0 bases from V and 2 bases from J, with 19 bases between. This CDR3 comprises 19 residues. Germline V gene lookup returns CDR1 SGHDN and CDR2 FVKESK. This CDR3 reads CASSQDLLGAGGTNEKLFF. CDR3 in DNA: TGTGCCAGCAGCCAAGATCTACTTGGTGCGGGGGGCACTAATGAAAAACTGTTTTTT.

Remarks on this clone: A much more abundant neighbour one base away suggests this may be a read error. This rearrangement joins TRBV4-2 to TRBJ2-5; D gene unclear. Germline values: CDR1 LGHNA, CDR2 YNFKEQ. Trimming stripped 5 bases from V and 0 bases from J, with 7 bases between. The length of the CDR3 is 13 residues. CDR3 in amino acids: CASSLRNQETQYF. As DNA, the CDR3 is TGTGCCAGCAGCTTAAGGAACCAAGAGACCCAGTACTTC.

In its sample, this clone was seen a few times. The CDR3 loop reads CASSSRGELNTEAFF. CDR3 DNA sequence: TGTGCCAGCAGCTCCAGGGGGGAACTGAACACTGAAGCTTTCTTT. This chain connects TRBV5-4 to TRBJ1-1, with 7 nucleotides matching TRBD1. The CDR3 has 15 residues. Germline V gene lookup returns CDR1 SGHNT and CDR2 YYREEE (reference sequence). Trimming took 3 bases from V and 0 from J; bases not matched to a gene: 5.

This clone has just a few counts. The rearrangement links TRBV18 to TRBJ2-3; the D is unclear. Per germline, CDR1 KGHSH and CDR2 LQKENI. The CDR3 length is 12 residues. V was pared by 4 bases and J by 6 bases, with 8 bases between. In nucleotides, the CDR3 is TGTGCCAGCTCACAAGTTAGGGATACGCAGTATTTT. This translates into CASSQVRDTQYF.

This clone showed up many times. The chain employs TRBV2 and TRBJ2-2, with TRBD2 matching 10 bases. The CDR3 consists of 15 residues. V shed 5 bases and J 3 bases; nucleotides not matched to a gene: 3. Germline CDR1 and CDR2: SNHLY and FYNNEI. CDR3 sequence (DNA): TGTGCCAGCAGTACTAGCGGGGCCTACACCGGGGAGCTGTTTTTT. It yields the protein CASSTSGAYTGELFF.

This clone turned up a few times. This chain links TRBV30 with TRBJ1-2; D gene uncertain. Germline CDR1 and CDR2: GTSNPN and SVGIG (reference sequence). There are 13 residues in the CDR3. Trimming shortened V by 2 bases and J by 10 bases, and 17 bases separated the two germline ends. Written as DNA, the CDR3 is TGTGCCTGGAGTTCCGGGCCGCATATGTCCTACACCTTC. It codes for CAWSSGPHMSYTF.

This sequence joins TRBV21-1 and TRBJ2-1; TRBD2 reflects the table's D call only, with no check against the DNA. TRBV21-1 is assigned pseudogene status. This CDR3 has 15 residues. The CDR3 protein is CASSASGSSYNEQFF. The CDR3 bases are TGTGCCAGCAGCGCTAGCGGAAGCTCCTACAATGAGCAGTTCTTC.

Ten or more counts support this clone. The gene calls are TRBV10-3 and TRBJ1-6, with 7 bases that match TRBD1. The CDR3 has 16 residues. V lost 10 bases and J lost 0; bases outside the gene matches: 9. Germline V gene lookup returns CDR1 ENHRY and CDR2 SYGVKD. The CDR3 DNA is TGTGCCACCGGACAGGCAACCAGCTCCTATAATTCACCCCTCCACTTT. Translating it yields CATGQATSSYNSPLHF.

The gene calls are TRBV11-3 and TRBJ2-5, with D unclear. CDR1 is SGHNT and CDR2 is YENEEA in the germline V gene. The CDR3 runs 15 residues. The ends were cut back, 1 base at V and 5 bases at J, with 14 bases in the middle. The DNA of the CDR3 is TGTGCCAGCAGCTTAGGGGGTCCATTAAGGGAGACCCAGTACTTC. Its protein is CASSLGGPLRETQYF. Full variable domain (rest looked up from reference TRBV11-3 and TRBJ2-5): EAGVVQSPRYKIIEKKQPVAFWCNPISGHNTLYWYLQNLGQGPELLIRYENEEAVDDSQLPKDRFSAERLKGVDSTLKIQPAELGDSAVYLCASSLGGPLRETQYFGPGTRLLVL.

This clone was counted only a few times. The CDR3 loop is CAWSVSSPSNAEAFF. CDR3 nucleotide sequence: TGTGCCTGGAGTGTAAGCAGCCCTTCAAACGCTGAAGCTTTCTTT. The genes are TRBV30 and TRBJ1-1; D is unclear. The germline V gene has CDR1 GTSNPN and CDR2 SVGIG (reference sequence). Trimming pared 0 bases from V and 6 bases from J, leaving 17 bases between. This CDR3 comprises 15 residues.

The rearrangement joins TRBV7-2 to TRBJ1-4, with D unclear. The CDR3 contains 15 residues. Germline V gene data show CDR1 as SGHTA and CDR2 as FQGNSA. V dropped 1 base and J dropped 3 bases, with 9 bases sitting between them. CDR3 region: CASSLEVMANEKLFF. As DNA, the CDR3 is TGTGCCAGCAGCTTAGAGGTCATGGCTAATGAAAAACTGTTTTTT. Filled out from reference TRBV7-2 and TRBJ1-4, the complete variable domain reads GAGVSQSPSNKVTEKGKDVELRCDPISGHTALYWYRQSLGQGLEFLIYFQGNSAPDKSGLPSDRFSAERTGGSVSTLTIQRTQQEDSAVYLCASSLEVMANEKLFFGSGTQLSVL.

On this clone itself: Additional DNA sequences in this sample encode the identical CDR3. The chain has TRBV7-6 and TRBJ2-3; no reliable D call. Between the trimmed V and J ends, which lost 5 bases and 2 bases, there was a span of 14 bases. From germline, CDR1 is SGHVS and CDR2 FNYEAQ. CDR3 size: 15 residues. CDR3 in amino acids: CASSPIGSSTDTQYF. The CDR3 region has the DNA TGTGCCAGCAGCCCTATAGGGTCCTCCACAGATACGCAGTATTTT.

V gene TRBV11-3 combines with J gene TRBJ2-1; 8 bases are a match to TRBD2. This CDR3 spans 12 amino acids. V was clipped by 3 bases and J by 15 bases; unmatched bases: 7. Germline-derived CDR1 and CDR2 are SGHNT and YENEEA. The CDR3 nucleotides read TGTGCCAGCAGCTTTGGAGCGGGAGTGGTGTTCTTC. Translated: CASSFGAGVVFF. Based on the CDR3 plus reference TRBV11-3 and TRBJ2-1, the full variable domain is EAGVVQSPRYKIIEKKQPVAFWCNPISGHNTLYWYLQNLGQGPELLIRYENEEAVDDSQLPKDRFSAERLKGVDSTLKIQPAELGDSAVYLCASSFGAGVVFFGPGTRLTVL.

The CDR3 DNA sequence: TGTGCCAGTAGTATTACGGGGGACACTGAAGCTTTCTTT. It codes for CASSITGDTEAFF. V is TRBV19 and J is TRBJ1-1, with D perhaps TRBD1 (5 bases). Trimming stripped 3 bases from V and 3 bases from J, with 8 bases between. The length of the CDR3 is 13 residues. CDR1 and CDR2 from the germline V gene are LNHDA and SQIVND (reference sequence).

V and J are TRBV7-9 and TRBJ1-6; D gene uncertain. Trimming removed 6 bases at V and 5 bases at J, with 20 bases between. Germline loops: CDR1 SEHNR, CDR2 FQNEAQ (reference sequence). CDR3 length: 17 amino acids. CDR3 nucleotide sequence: TGTGCCAGCAGTCCCCCTTCCCGCAGGTCTCATAATTCACCCCTCCACTTT. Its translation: CASSPPSRRSHNSPLHF.

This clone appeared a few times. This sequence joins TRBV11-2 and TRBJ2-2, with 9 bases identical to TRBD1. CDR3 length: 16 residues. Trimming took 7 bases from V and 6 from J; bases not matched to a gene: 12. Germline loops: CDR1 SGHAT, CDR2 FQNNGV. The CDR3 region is CASTTLTGGFPGELFF. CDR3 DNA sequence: TGTGCCAGCACCACCCTGACAGGGGGATTTCCCGGGGAGCTGTTTTTT. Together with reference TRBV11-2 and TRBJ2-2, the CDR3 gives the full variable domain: EAGVAQSPRYKIIEKRQSVAFWCNPISGHATLYWYQQILGQGPKLLIQFQNNGVVDDSQLPKDRFSAERLKGVDSTLKIQPAKLEDSAVYLCASTTLTGGFPGELFFGEGSRLTVL.

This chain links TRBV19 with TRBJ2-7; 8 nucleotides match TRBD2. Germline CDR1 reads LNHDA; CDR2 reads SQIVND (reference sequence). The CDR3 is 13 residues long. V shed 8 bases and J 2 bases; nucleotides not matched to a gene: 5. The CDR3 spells CASGRGGTYEQYF. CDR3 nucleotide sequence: TGTGCCAGTGGCCGGGGGGGAACCTACGAGCAGTACTTC.

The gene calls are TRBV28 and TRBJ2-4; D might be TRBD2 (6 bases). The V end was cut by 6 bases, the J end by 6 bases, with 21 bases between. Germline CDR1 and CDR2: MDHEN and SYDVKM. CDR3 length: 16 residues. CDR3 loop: CASSIGSPPARNIQYF. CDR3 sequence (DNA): TGTGCCAGCAGCATCGGGAGCCCCCCGGCGCGAAACATTCAGTACTTC.

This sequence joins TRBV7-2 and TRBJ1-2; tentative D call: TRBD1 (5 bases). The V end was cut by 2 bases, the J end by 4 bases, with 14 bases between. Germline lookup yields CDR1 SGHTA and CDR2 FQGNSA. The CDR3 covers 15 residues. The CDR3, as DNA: TGTGCCAGCAGCTTATCCGGGGCTGTGCCCTATGGCTACACCTTC. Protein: CASSLSGAVPYGYTF. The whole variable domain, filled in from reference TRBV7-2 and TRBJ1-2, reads GAGVSQSPSNKVTEKGKDVELRCDPISGHTALYWYRQSLGQGLEFLIYFQGNSAPDKSGLPSDRFSAERTGGSVSTLTIQRTQQEDSAVYLCASSLSGAVPYGYTFGSGTRLTVV.

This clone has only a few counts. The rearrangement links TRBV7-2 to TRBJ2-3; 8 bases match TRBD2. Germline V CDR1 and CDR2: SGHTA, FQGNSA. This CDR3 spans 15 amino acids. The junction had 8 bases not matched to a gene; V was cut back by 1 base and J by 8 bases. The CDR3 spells CASSLGGRGGGTQYF. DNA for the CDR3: TGTGCCAGCAGCTTAGGAGGTCGGGGGGGCGGTACGCAGTATTTT.

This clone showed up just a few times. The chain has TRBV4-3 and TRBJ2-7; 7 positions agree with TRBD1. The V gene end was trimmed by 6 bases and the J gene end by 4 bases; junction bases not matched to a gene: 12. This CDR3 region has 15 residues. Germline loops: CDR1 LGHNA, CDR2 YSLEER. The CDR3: CASRYVTGDLYEQYF. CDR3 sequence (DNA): TGCGCCAGCAGATACGTAACAGGGGATTTGTACGAGCAGTACTTC.

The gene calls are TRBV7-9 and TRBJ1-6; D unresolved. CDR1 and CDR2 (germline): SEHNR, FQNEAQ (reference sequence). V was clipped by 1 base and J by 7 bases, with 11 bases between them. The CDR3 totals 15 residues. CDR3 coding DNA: TGTGCCAGCAGCTTAGGCGACGTAACGAATTCACCCCTCCACTTT. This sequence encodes CASSLGDVTNSPLHF.

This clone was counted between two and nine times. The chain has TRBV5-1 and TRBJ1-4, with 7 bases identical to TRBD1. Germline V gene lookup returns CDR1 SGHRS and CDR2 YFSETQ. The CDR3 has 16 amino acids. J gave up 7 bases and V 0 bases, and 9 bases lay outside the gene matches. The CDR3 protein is CASSLVGDNRGEKLFF. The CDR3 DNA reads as TGCGCCAGCAGCTTGGTGGGAGATAACAGGGGTGAAAAACTGTTTTTT.

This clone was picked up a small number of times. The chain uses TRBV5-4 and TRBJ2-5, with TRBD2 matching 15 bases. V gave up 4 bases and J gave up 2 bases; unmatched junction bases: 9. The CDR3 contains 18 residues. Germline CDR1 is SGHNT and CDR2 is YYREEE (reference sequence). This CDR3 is CASSGGTSGGFLQETQYF. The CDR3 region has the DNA TGTGCCAGCAGCGGCGGGACTAGCGGGGGGTTCCTTCAAGAGACCCAGTACTTC.

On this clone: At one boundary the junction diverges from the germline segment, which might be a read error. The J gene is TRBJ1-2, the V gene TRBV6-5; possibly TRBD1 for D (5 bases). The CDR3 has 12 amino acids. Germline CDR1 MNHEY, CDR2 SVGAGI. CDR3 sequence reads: CASRSAGSGNTF. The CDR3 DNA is TGTGCCAGCAGATCCGCAGGGAGTGGCAACACCTTC.